This T cell receptor beta chain emerged from a study of T cells in Graves' hyperthyroidism and ophthalmopathy (dated by TCRdb to the late 2010s). Concerning the study at large: Peripheral blood was sampled at the time of initial diagnosis, prior to any treatment. Whether ophthalmopathy could be predicted prospectively was tested in an independent validation cohort made up of approximately 19 hyperthyroidism patients plus 17 patients who later progressed to ophthalmopathy. The approximately 100 discovery patients were divided at random into training and test sets in a 7:3 ratio. According to the paper, TCR Vbeta CDR3 sequencing was carried out on approximately 140 peripheral blood samples, which came from fewer than 50 ophthalmopathy, around 74 hyperthyroidism and roughly 17 progressor patients. To identify distinguishing TCR V-J signatures, a discovery cohort of about a hundred patients was used, comprising 43 with Graves' ophthalmopathy and approximately 57 with stable Graves' hyperthyroidism. The study also compared thyroid tissue and blood T-cell repertoires from 5 to 7 Graves' hyperthyroidism patients. After sampling, hyperthyroidism patients received methimazole starting at 30 mg daily, and ophthalmopathy patients received high-dose intravenous methylprednisolone.

The TCR beta CDR3 regions were amplified from the RNA transcripts. A first-round RT-PCR of the TCR CDR3 used the HTBI primer set with the Qiagen OneStep RT-PCR kit. Libraries were constructed in a second round of multiplex PCR, after which size selection and purification were carried out. Paired-end sequencing of the libraries was performed with 100 bp reads on an Illumina HiSeq2000. The authors processed their data as follows. Raw data were processed with SOAPnuke, discarding reads with adapters, uncalled bases, mean Phred below 15, or no exact constant-primer or identifier match. COPE v1.2.5 was used to merge high-quality paired reads, and clonotypes were defined as unique nucleotide sequences. MiTCR v1.1 was used to align clonotypes to the IMGT TRBV, TRBD and TRBJ reference segments. The analysis was restricted to V-J combinations with a frequency above 0.0001, which together covered 99.2% of the repertoires. A TCS score was defined as the ratio of F50 (clonal expansion) to E x V (chaos), with BLOSUM62-based TCRdist applied between CDR3 peptides within each V-J. Welch's t-statistics and random forest reduced roughly 530 V-J features to 13, which were used in a naive Bayes classifier (R e1071). The public reads were reprocessed in TCRdb via fastp at Q25 and MiXCR, keeping in-frame beta chains. Identical CDR3 proteins give one entry, which carries the most common genes and DNA. Here the V and J calls rest on TCRdb's processing, not on the authors' analysis. Present in this sample are approximately 400,000 distinct CDR3 sequences, roughly 25% of which were seen just once. The top ten clones comprise less than 75% of the sample.

The CDR3 runs 11 residues from the cysteine to the phenylalanine. The DNA shown is the 33-base CDR3, in frame from base 1. According to the germline V gene (reference sequence), CDR1 reads SGHKS and CDR2 reads YYEKEE. V lost 7 bases and J lost 5 bases; the stretch between them is 7 bases long. Study-level results and caveats: Blood samples also contained most of the expanded thyroid clonotypes (frequency above 0.001), which suggests that blood repertoires may reflect thyroid immune responses. No statistical method was used to set the sample size in advance, and investigators knew the group allocation. In validation, the model predicted progression to ophthalmopathy a median of approximately 6.6 months before onset, with over 55% sensitivity and more than 72% specificity. A 13 V-J signature model separated ophthalmopathy from stable hyperthyroidism, with 87.88% sensitivity and roughly 84% specificity in cross-validation and 80%/75% in testing.

This clonotype was observed at least ten times. What this receptor recognizes is not known. It has no much larger one-base neighbor in the sample; base qualities were not kept. Stable Graves' hyperthyroidism was defined as the absence of progression to ophthalmopathy over 18 months of follow-up. The hyperthyroidism patients were between 18 and 65 years old and newly diagnosed, with a disease duration of less than 2 months. Patients with uncontrolled infections, other autoimmune diseases, pregnancy or lactation were excluded. Diagnoses were based on clinical symptoms, serum thyroxine and TRAb, thyroid ultrasound and orbital computed tomography. Ficoll-Paque density gradient centrifugation was used to isolate PBMCs from approximately 11 ml of fresh peripheral blood. Total RNA was extracted using Trizol reagent, and RNA quality was assessed on an Agilent 2100 Bioanalyzer.

The specimen sequenced was blood. The receptor comes from a man aged 50 to 59 with Graves' hyperthyroidism. The sequence links TRBV5-5 to TRBJ2-1; the D gene assignment is ambiguous. The CDR3 protein sequence reads: CASSHNNEQFF. The DNA sequence is as follows: TGTGCCAGCTCACACAACAATGAGCAGTTCTTC.